This T cell receptor beta chain is from a study of T cell responses to AZD1222 COVID-19 vaccine. Overall study results and limits: The donor cohort was predominantly white British with a female majority, and clonal diversity may have been underestimated. Samples come after the peak T cell response, not at day 14. Unmutated variant regions reportedly attract nearly half of all spike-specific TCRs. Spike-specific TCR breadth rose after two AZD1222 doses, and depth rose as well.

As to this clone: The antigen is not known.

Germline V lookup: CDR1 SGHTA, CDR2 FQGNSA. V was cut by 1 base and J by 6 bases, with 11 bases left in between. CDR3 length: 14 residues. The method was immunoSEQ multiplex PCR; TCRdb's version includes in-frame clones alone and lacks a portion of them. This repertoire shows some 25,000 clones, about 86% found once; its top ten account for roughly 7.5%. This TCR derives from an adult who received the AZD1222 COVID-19 vaccine. J is TRBJ2-3 and V is TRBV7-2, with no clear D. Sequenced here: peripheral blood, sampled 28 days after the second AZD1222 dose. The CDR3 region has the DNA TGTGCCAGCAGCTTAGACAGTTTAAGGGATACGCAGTATTTT. As protein: CASSLDSLRDTQYF.